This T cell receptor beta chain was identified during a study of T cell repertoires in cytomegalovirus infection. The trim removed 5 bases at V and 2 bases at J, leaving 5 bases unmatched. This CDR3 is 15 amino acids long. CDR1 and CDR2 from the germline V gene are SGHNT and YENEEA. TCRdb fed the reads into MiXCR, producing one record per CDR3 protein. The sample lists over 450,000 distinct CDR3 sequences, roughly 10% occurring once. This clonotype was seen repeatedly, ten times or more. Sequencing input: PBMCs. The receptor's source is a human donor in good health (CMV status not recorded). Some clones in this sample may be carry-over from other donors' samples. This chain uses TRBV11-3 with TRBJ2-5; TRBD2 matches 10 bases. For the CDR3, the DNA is TGTGCCAGCAGCGCGGGACTAGCGTCTCAAGAGACCCAGTACTTC. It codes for CASSAGLASQETQYF. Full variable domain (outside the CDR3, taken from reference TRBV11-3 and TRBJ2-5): EAGVVQSPRYKIIEKKQPVAFWCNPISGHNTLYWYLQNLGQGPELLIRYENEEAVDDSQLPKDRFSAERLKGVDSTLKIQPAELGDSAVYLCASSAGLASQETQYFGPGTRLLVL.